This TCR beta chain appears in the sequencing data of a study of T cell changes during pregnancy in multiple sclerosis. Deletions cut 2 bases from V and 5 bases from J, with 7 bases between. Germline loops: CDR1 MGHRA, CDR2 YSYEKL. The CDR3 is made up of 13 amino acids. The method was immunoSEQ multiplex PCR; TCRdb's version includes in-frame clones alone and lacks a portion of them. The data hold around 36,000 clones, with under 95% observed a single time. The sequence was obtained from a female donor with multiple sclerosis, enrolled in a pregnancy study. This material consisted of CD8+ T cells from peripheral blood mononuclear cells, taken in the first trimester of pregnancy. The V and J genes are TRBV4-1 and TRBJ2-1, with a weak D call TRBD1 (5 bases). CDR3 in DNA: TGCGCCAGCAGCCAATCCAGGGACAATGAGCAGTTCTTC. It yields the protein CASSQSRDNEQFF.